These 3 T cell receptor beta chains share one sample of origin, sequenced in a study of blood T cell repertoires in COVID-19. The protocol was immunoSEQ multiplex PCR, while the TCRdb copy is restricted to in-frame clones and leaves out a portion. Among 35,000 to 40,000 clones listed, around 84% were seen once. Source material: peripheral blood. The receptors stem from a human donor in a cohort sampled during active COVID-19.

J is TRBJ2-7 and V is TRBV10-3; maybe TRBD2 (6 bases). V shed 0 bases and J shed 2 bases, with 14 bases lying between them. From germline, CDR1 is ENHRY and CDR2 SYGVKD. The length of the CDR3 is 16 residues. CDR3: CAISESRRDPAYEQYF. As DNA, the CDR3 is TGTGCCATCAGTGAGTCGAGGCGGGATCCCGCCTACGAGCAGTACTTC.

The J gene is TRBJ2-6, the V gene TRBV5-4; 10 bases line up with TRBD1. Germline V CDR1 and CDR2: SGHNT, YYREEE (reference sequence). The CDR3 is 16 amino acids. After removal of 5 bases from V and 0 bases from J, the junction contained 2 bases not matched to a gene. The CDR3 is CASRTGGVSGANVLTF. In DNA, the CDR3 is TGTGCCAGCAGGACAGGGGGCGTCTCTGGGGCCAACGTCCTGACTTTC.

This clone was recorded once. The genes are TRBV5-5 and TRBJ1-2, with TRBD1 as a possible D gene (5 bases). Trimming pared 1 base from V and 4 bases from J, leaving 11 bases between. CDR3 length: 14 amino acids. Germline CDR1 is SGHKS and CDR2 is YYEKEE (reference sequence). CDR3 DNA sequence: TGTGCCAGCAGCTTGAACGGCAGGGCCTATGGCTACACCTTC. It specifies CASSLNGRAYGYTF.